What follows is one TCR beta chain and its context. This CDR3 has 15 residues. The germline V gene has CDR1 KGHSH and CDR2 LQKENI. V lost 0 bases and J 1 base, leaving 9 bases between the germline ends. TCRdb's copy holds only in-frame clones and misses some; the assay was immunoSEQ multiplex PCR. The data contain some 83,000 clones, approximately 80% of them singletons. These data originate in a study of blood T cell repertoires in COVID-19. The wider study: Acute-phase and convalescent COVID-19 samples originated in the United States, Italy and Spain.

The TCR sequence derives from a man aged 50-60 years with acute or convalescent COVID-19. The sequenced sample was peripheral blood. The chain combines TRBV18 with TRBJ1-1, with no clear D. The chain's CDR3 is CASSPPAESNTEAFF. DNA of the CDR3: TGTGCCAGCTCACCACCGGCGGAATCGAACACTGAAGCTTTCTTT.